The 15 T cell receptor beta chains given below trace back to one sample, sequenced in a study of T cell changes during pregnancy in multiple sclerosis. Method: immunoSEQ multiplex PCR; TCRdb's copy keeps in-frame clones and lacks some. In the table there are about 40,000 clones, around 94% of which are singletons. This material consisted of peripheral blood, taken before pregnancy. These receptor sequences come from a female donor with multiple sclerosis, enrolled in a pregnancy study.

J is TRBJ2-7 and V is TRBV5-4; 9 nucleotides line up with TRBD2. The CDR3 is made up of 14 amino acids. The V segment lost 7 bases and the J segment 2 bases; nucleotides outside the gene matches: 7. The germline V gene has CDR1 SGHNT and CDR2 YYREEE (reference sequence). For the CDR3, the DNA is TGTGCCAGCGAGATAGCGGGAGACGCCTACGAGCAGTACTTC. Translation gives CASEIAGDAYEQYF. Complete variable domain (other parts from reference TRBV5-4 and TRBJ2-7): ETGVTQSPTHLIKTRGQQVTLRCSSQSGHNTVSWYQQALGQGPQFIFQYYREEENGRGNFPPRFSGLQFPNYSSELNVNALELDDSALYLCASEIAGDAYEQYFGPGTRLTVT.

The V gene is TRBV18, the J gene TRBJ2-2, with a weak D call TRBD1 (5 bases). The V end was cut by 1 base, the J end by 5 bases, with 5 bases between. Looked up from germline, CDR1 is KGHSH and CDR2 is LQKENI. The length of the CDR3 is 13 residues. The CDR3 loop is CASSPQGTGELFF. The CDR3 DNA reads TGTGCCAGCTCACCACAGGGGACCGGGGAGCTGTTTTTT.

The chain carries TRBV5-6 and TRBJ2-1; 9 nucleotides align to TRBD1. Germline CDR1 is SGHDT and CDR2 is YYEEEE. With 2 bases clipped from V and 0 bases from J, the junction kept 3 bases outside the gene matches. The CDR3 is 16 residues long. CDR3: CASSFGTGSSYNEQFF. The CDR3 region has the DNA TGTGCCAGCAGCTTTGGGACAGGGAGCTCCTACAATGAGCAGTTCTTC. Together with reference TRBV5-6 and TRBJ2-1, the CDR3 gives the full variable domain: DAGVTQSPTHLIKTRGQQVTLRCSPKSGHDTVSWYQQALGQGPQFIFQYYEEEERQRGNFPDRFSGHQFPNYSSELNVNALLLGDSALYLCASSFGTGSSYNEQFFGPGTRLTVL.

This sequence joins TRBV6-4 and TRBJ2-3; TRBD2 might be the D (6 bases). Per germline, CDR1 MRHNA and CDR2 SNTAGT. This CDR3 has 16 amino acids. V gave up 4 bases and J gave up 0 bases, with 14 bases separating them. The CDR3 sequence is CASSAPLASSTDTQYF. DNA for the CDR3: TGTGCCAGCAGTGCCCCTCTAGCGAGCAGCACAGATACGCAGTATTTT.

This rearrangement joins TRBV27 to TRBJ2-2, with D possibly matching TRBD1 (5 bases). Trimming cost V 4 bases and J 9 bases, with 9 bases left between them. Germline-derived CDR1 and CDR2 are MNHEY and SMNVEV (reference sequence). CDR3 length equals 12 residues. Here the CDR3 DNA reads TGTGCCAGCAGTTCAGGGTCCCGGGAGCTGTTTTTT. Translation: CASSSGSRELFF.

The chain links TRBV28 to TRBJ2-7; 8 bases are shared with TRBD2. Germline loops: CDR1 MDHEN, CDR2 SYDVKM. CDR3 length: 13 amino acids. V shed 5 bases and J 3 bases; nucleotides not matched to a gene: 3. The CDR3 DNA follows: TGTGCCAGCAGTCTCGGGACTAGCTACGAGCAGTACTTC. It translates to CASSLGTSYEQYF.

This clone was detected once. The chain employs TRBV5-4 and TRBJ1-1; 10 nucleotides align to TRBD1. CDR3 length equals 16 residues. J gave up 0 bases and V 2 bases, and 4 bases lay outside the gene matches. Germline assignment: CDR1 SGHNT and CDR2 YYREEE (reference sequence). The CDR3 protein is CASSFTGQGVNTEAFF. The CDR3 coding sequence is TGTGCCAGCAGCTTCACAGGACAGGGGGTGAACACTGAAGCTTTCTTT.

The gene calls are TRBV4-1 and TRBJ2-1, with 8 nucleotides matching TRBD2. Germline values: CDR1 MGHRA, CDR2 YSYEKL. With 8 bases clipped from V and 8 bases from J, the junction kept 20 bases outside the gene matches. The CDR3 runs to 17 residues. CDR3 in amino acids: CASSLRASAGGIDEQFF. The CDR3 DNA sequence: TGCGCCAGCTCCCTCCGAGCGAGTGCGGGAGGTATTGATGAGCAGTTCTTC.

The chain combines TRBV7-6 with TRBJ1-6; a weak D match, TRBD1 (5 bases). This CDR3 has 14 residues. The V end lost 4 bases, the J end lost 10 bases, and 14 bases lay between the germline ends. Per the germline V gene, CDR1 is SGHVS and CDR2 is FNYEAQ. The CDR3 here is CASSSFGAESPLHF. CDR3 DNA sequence: TGTGCCAGCAGCTCCTTTGGGGCCGAGTCACCCCTCCACTTT. Full variable domain (outside the CDR3, taken from reference TRBV7-6 and TRBJ1-6): GAGVSQSPRYKVTKRGQDVALRCDPISGHVSLYWYRQALGQGPEFLTYFNYEAQQDKSGLPNDRFSAERPEGSISTLTIQRTEQRDSAMYRCASSSFGAESPLHFGNGTRLTVT.

This chain joins TRBV27 and TRBJ2-7, with 9 bases lining up with TRBD2. The CDR3 is made up of 14 amino acids. Germline V gene lookup returns CDR1 MNHEY and CDR2 SMNVEV (reference sequence). Trimming at V came to 2 bases and at J to 4 bases, leaving 3 bases not matched to a gene. The CDR3: CASSLAGGLYEQYF. The CDR3 DNA follows: TGTGCCAGCAGTTTAGCGGGAGGGTTATACGAGCAGTACTTC.

CDR3 protein: CASRKGALDRANPPVPFNYGYTF. The CDR3 DNA sequence: TGTGCCAGCAGAAAAGGGGCTCTGGACAGGGCCAATCCACCGGTCCCGTTTAACTATGGCTACACCTTC. The rearrangement links TRBV21-1 to TRBJ1-2; TRBD1, the D gene given by the table, was not confirmed from the DNA. TRBV21-1 is classified as a pseudogene. The CDR3 runs to 23 residues.

The CDR3 loop is CASSPVISREQFF. The DNA for the CDR3 is TGTGCCAGCAGCCCCGTTATATCTCGTGAGCAGTTCTTC. The chain employs TRBV13 and TRBJ2-1; D remains unclear. In germline, CDR1 is PRHDT, CDR2 FYEKMQ (reference sequence). This CDR3 is 13 amino acids long. V was clipped by 5 bases and J by 9 bases, with 14 bases between them.

This chain uses TRBV4-3 with TRBJ2-3, with 7 bases that match TRBD2. The CDR3 totals 16 residues. CDR1 and CDR2 (germline): LGHNA, YSLEER. V trimming: 5 bases; J trimming: 6 bases; junction bases outside the gene matches: 14. The CDR3 DNA sequence: TGCGCCAGCAGCAGCCGACTGGCGGGAGTTACGGATACGCAGTATTTT. Protein sequence: CASSSRLAGVTDTQYF.

The chain combines TRBV4-2 with TRBJ2-4; TRBD2 might be the D (6 bases). The CDR3 has 18 residues. Trimming removed 0 bases from V and 5 bases from J, with 20 bases in between. From germline, CDR1 is LGHNA and CDR2 YNFKEQ. The chain's CDR3 is CASSQETIWGEGENIQYF. The CDR3 DNA is TGTGCCAGCAGCCAAGAAACAATATGGGGGGAAGGAGAAAACATTCAGTACTTC.

This clone was seen only once. The chain is built from TRBV6-5 and TRBJ1-2; weak D call: TRBD1 (5 bases). In germline, CDR1 is MNHEY, CDR2 SVGAGI. Trimming shortened V by 6 bases and J by 8 bases, and 16 bases separated the two germline ends. This CDR3 has 13 amino acids. The CDR3 loop is CASSQGVSWGYTF. The CDR3 DNA follows: TGTGCCAGCAGCCAGGGTGTCAGTTGGGGCTACACCTTC.